The entry below describes one T cell receptor beta chain. In germline, CDR1 is SGHTA, CDR2 FQGNSA. This CDR3 region has 14 residues. V trimming: 10 bases; J trimming: 2 bases; junction bases outside the gene matches: 7. After isolation, RNA underwent reverse transcription to generate cDNA as the sequencing template. The assay was immunoSEQ multiplex PCR, and TCRdb's table has in-frame clones only and misses some. The top ten clones hold under 1.5% of a sample with more than 200,000 clones, less than 80% of them seen once. This entry is derived from a study of CD8+ T cells in alopecia areata. At the level of the study: Treated patients were given oral tofacitinib, which was dosed at 5 to 10 mg twice daily.

Separation by sorting yielded CD4+ and CD8+ T cells from PBMCs. Sequencing used CD4+ T cells sorted from blood, obtained at week 0. The chain joins TRBV7-2 to TRBJ2-3; 9 positions agree with TRBD2. The receptor was isolated from a human donor with alopecia areata. The CDR3 DNA is TGTGCCACCCGAGCGGGGGGAGACACAGATACGCAGTATTTT. Protein sequence: CATRAGGDTDTQYF.